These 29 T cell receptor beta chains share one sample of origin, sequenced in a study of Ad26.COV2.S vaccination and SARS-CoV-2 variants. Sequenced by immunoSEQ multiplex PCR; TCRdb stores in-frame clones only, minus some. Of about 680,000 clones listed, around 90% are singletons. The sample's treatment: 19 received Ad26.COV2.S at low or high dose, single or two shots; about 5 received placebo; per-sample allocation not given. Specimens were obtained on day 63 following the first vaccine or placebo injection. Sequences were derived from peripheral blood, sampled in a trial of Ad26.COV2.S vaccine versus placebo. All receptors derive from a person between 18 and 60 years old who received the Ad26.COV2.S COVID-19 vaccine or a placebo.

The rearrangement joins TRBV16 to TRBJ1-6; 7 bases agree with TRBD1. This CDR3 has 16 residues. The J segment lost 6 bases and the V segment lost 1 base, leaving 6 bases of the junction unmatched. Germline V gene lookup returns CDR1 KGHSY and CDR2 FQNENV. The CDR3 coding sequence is TGTGCCAGCAGCCAATGGGTGACAGGGCCTAATTCACCCCTCCACTTT. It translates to CASSQWVTGPNSPLHF.

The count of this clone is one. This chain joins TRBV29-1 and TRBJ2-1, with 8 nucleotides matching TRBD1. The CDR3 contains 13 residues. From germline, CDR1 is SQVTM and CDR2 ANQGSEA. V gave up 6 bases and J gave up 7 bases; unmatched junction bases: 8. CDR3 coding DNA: TGCAGCGTCCTTCAGGGGGCGCGAAATGAGCAGTTCTTC. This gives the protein CSVLQGARNEQFF.

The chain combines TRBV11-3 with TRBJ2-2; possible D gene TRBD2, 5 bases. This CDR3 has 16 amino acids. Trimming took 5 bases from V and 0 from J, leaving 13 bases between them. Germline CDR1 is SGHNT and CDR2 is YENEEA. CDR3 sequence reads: CASSPRSGTNTGELFF. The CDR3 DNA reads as TGTGCCAGCAGCCCACGGTCCGGGACGAACACCGGGGAGCTGTTTTTT.

The CDR3, as DNA: TGCGCCAGCAGCTTGTCGCCAAACCGTGAAAAACTGTTTTTT. Amino acid sequence: CASSLSPNREKLFF. The chain joins TRBV5-1 to TRBJ1-4, with D uncertain. Germline-derived CDR1 and CDR2 are SGHRS and YFSETQ. Trimming removed 1 base from V and 7 bases from J, with 11 bases in between. This CDR3 contains 14 residues. Based on the CDR3 plus reference TRBV5-1 and TRBJ1-4, the full variable domain is KAGVTQTPRYLIKTRGQQVTLSCSPISGHRSVSWYQQTPGQGLQFLFEYFSETQRNKGNFPGRFSGRQFSNSRSEMNVSTLELGDSALYLCASSLSPNREKLFFGSGTQLSVL.

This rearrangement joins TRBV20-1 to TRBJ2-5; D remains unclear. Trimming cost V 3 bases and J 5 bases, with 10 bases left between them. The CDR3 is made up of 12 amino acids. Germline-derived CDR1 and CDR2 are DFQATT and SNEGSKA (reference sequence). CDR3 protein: CSASTSRETQYF. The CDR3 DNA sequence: TGCAGTGCTAGTACATCTCGGGAGACCCAGTACTTC.

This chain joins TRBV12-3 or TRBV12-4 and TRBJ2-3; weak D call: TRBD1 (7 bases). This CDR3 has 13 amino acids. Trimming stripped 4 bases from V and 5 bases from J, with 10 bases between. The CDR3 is CASSSRGVDTQYF. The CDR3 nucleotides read TGTGCCAGCAGTTCCAGGGGGGTAGATACGCAGTATTTT.

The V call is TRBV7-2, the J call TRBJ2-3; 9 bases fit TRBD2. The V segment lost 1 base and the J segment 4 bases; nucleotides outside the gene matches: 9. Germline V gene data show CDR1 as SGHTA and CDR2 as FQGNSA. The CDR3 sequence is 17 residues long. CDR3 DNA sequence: TGTGCCAGCAGCTTAGGTCAAGCGGGGGGCGGGGCAGATACGCAGTATTTT. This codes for CASSLGQAGGGADTQYF.

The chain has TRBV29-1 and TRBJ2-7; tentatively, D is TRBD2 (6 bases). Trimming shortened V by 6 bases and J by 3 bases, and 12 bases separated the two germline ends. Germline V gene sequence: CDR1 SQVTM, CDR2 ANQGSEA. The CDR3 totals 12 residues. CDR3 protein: CSVGLQGYEQYF. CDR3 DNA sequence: TGCAGCGTCGGACTACAAGGCTACGAGCAGTACTTC.

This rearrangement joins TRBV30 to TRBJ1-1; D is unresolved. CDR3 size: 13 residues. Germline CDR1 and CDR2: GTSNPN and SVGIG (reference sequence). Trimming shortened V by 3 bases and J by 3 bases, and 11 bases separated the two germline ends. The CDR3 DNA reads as TGTGCCTGGAGGGCCCTCAGTGACACTGAAGCTTTCTTT. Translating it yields CAWRALSDTEAFF.

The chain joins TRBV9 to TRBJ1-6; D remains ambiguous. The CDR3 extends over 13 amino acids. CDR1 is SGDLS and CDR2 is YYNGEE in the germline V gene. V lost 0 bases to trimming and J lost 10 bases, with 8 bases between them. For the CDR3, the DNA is TGTGCCAGCAGCGTAGAGGCCCGATCACCCCTCCACTTT. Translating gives CASSVEARSPLHF.

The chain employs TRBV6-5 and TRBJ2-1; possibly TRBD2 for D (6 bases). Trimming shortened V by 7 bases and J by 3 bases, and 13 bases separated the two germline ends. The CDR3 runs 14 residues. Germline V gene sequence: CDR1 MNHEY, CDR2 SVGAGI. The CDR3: CASKLAPHYNEQFF. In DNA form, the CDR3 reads TGTGCCAGCAAACTAGCACCTCACTACAATGAGCAGTTCTTC.

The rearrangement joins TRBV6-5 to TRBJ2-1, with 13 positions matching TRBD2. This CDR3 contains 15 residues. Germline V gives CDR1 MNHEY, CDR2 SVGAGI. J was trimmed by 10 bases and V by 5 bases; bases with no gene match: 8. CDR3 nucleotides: TGTGCCAGCAGTCCACTAGCGGGAGGGCCGGGGGAGCAGTTCTTC. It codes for CASSPLAGGPGEQFF.

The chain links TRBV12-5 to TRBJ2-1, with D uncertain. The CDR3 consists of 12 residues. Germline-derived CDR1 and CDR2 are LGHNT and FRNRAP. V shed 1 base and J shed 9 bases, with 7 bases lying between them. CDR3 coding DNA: TGTGCTAGTGGTTTGGAGCTGGGTGAGCAGTTCTTC. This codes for CASGLELGEQFF.

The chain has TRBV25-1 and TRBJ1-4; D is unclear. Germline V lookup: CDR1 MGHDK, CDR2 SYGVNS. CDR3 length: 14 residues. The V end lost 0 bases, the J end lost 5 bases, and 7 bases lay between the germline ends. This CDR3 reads CASSEYGENEKLFF. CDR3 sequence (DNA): TGTGCCAGCAGTGAATATGGGGAGAATGAAAAACTGTTTTTT.

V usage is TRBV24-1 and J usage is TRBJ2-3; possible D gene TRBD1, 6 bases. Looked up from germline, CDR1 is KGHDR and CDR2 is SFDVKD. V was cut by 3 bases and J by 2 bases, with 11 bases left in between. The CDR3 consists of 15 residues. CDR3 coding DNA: TGTGCCACCAGTGATCTCAGGACAGTCACAGATACGCAGTATTTT. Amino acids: CATSDLRTVTDTQYF.

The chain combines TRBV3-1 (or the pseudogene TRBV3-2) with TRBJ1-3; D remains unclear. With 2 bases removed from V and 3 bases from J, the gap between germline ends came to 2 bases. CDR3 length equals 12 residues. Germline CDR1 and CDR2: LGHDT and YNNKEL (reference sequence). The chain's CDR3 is CASSQSGNTIYF. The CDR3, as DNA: TGTGCCAGCAGCCAAAGTGGAAACACCATATATTTT.

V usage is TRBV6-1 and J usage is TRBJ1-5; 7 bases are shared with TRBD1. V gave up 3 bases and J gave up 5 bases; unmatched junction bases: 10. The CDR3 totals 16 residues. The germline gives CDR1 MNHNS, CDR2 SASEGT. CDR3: CASSEETGRSYQPQHF. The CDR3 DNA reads TGTGCCAGCAGTGAGGAGACAGGGCGGTCTTATCAGCCCCAGCATTTT.

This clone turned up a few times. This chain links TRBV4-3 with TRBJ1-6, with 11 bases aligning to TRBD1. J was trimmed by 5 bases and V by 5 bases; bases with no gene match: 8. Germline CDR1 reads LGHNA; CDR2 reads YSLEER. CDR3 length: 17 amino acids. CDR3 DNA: TGCGCCAGCAGCTACTCCGGGACAGGGGGGCATAATTCACCCCTCCACTTT. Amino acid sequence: CASSYSGTGGHNSPLHF.

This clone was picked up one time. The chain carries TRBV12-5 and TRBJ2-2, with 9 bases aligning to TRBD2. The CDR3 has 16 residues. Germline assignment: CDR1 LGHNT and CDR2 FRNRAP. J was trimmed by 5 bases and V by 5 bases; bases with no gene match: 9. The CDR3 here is CASGPPSGIRTGELFF. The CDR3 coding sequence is TGTGCTAGTGGTCCCCCTAGCGGGATAAGAACCGGGGAGCTGTTTTTT.

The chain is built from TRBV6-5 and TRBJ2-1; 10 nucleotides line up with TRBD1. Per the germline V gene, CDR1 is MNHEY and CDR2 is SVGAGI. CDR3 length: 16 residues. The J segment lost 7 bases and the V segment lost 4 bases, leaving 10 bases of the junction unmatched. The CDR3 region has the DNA TGTGCCAGCAGTTCTACGGGGGGACAGGGGAGGAATGAGCAGTTCTTC. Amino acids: CASSSTGGQGRNEQFF.

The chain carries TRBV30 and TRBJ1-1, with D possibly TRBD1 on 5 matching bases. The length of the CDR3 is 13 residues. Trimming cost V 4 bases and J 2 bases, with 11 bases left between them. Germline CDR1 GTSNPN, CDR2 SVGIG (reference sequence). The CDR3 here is CAWTRDLNTEAFF. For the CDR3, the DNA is TGTGCCTGGACCAGGGATCTAAACACTGAAGCTTTCTTT. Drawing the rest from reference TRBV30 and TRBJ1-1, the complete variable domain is SQTIHQWPATLVQPVGSPLSLECTVEGTSNPNLYWYRQAAGRGLQLLFYSVGIGQISSEVPQNLSASRPQDRQFILSSKKLLLSDSGFYLCAWTRDLNTEAFFGQGTRLTVV.

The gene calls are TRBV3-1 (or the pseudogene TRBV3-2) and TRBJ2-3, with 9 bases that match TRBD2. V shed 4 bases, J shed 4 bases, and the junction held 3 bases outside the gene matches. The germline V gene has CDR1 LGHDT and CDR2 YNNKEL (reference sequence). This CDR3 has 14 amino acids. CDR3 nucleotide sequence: TGTGCCAGCAGCCTTATAGCGGGAGCAGATACGCAGTATTTT. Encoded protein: CASSLIAGADTQYF.

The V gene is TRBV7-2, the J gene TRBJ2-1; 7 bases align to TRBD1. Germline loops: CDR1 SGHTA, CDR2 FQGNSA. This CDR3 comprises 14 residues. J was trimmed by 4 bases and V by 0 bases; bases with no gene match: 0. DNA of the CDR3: TGTGCCAGCAGCTTAGCGACAGGGTACAATGAGCAGTTCTTC. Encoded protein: CASSLATGYNEQFF.

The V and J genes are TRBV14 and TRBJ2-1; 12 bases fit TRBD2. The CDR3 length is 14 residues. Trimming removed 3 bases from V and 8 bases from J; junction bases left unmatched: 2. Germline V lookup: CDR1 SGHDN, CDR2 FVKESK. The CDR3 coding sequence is TGTGCCAGCAGCCAGACTAGCGGGAGTGATGAGCAGTTCTTC. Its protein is CASSQTSGSDEQFF.

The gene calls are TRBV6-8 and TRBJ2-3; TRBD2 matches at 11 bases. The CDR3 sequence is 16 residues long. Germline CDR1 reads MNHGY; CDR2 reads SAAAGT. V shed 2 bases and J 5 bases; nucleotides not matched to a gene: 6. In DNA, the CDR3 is TGTGCCAGCAGTTACCATAGCGGGGGGGAATTAGATACGCAGTATTTT. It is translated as CASSYHSGGELDTQYF.

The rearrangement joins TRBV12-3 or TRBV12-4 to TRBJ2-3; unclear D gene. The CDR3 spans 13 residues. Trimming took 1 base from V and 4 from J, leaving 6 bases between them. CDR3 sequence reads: CASSLDSADTQYF. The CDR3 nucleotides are TGTGCCAGCAGTTTAGACAGCGCAGATACGCAGTATTTT.

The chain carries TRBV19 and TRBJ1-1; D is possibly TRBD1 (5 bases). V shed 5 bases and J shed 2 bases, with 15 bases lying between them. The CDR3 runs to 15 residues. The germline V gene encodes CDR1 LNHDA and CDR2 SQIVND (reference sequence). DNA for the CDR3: TGTGCCAGTAGTCCCACCCCCGGGGGAAACACTGAAGCTTTCTTT. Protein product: CASSPTPGGNTEAFF. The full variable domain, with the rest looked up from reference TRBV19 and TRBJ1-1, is DGGITQSPKYLFRKEGQNVTLSCEQNLNHDAMYWYRQDPGQGLRLIYYSQIVNDFQKGDIAEGYSVSREKKESFPLTVTSAQKNPTAFYLCASSPTPGGNTEAFFGQGTRLTVV.

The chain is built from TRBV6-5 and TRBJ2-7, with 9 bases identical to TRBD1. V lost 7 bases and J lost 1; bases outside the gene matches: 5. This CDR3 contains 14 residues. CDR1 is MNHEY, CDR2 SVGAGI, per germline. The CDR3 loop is CASKRQGGSYEQYF. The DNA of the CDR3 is TGTGCCAGCAAGAGACAGGGGGGGTCCTACGAGCAGTACTTC.

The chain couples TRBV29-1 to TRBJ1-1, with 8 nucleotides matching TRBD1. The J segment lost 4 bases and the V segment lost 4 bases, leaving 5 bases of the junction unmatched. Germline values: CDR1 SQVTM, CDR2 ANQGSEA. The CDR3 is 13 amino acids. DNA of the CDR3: TGCAGCGTTGGGGCAGGGGGCCTCACTGAAGCTTTCTTT. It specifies CSVGAGGLTEAFF. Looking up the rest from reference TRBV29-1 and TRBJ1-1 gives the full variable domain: SAVISQKPSRDICQRGTSLTIQCQVDSQVTMMFWYRQQPGQSLTLIATANQGSEATYESGFVIDKFPISRPNLTFSTLTVSNMSPEDSSIYLCSVGAGGLTEAFFGQGTRLTVV.